These 8 T cell receptor beta chains came from one sample sequenced in a study of blood T cell repertoires in COVID-19. The repertoire was sequenced with immunoSEQ multiplex PCR; TCRdb's copy has only in-frame clones and lacks some. The sample lists about 49,000 clones, about 89% seen once, with 2% to 2.5% in the top ten. Specimen: peripheral blood. The origin of the receptors is an elderly woman with COVID-19, enrolled during active disease.

V and J are TRBV6-1 and TRBJ2-6, with D hard to call. The length of the CDR3 is 17 residues. Looked up from germline, CDR1 is MNHNS and CDR2 is SASEGT. Trimming stripped 3 bases from V and 1 base from J, with 13 bases between. In nucleotides, the CDR3 is TGTGCCAGCAGTGACTTATCACGAGCTTCTGGGGCCAACGTCCTGACTTTC. Its translation is CASSDLSRASGANVLTF.

The chain is built from TRBV30 and TRBJ1-6; D is uncertain. V shed 5 bases and J shed 6 bases, with 17 bases lying between them. The CDR3 is made up of 15 amino acids. Germline V CDR1 and CDR2: GTSNPN, SVGIG (reference sequence). The chain's CDR3 is CAWVVGTAVNSPLHF. CDR3 coding DNA: TGTGCCTGGGTCGTCGGCACAGCGGTTAATTCACCCCTCCACTTT.

The J gene is TRBJ1-5, the V gene TRBV28; TRBD1 might be the D (6 bases). This CDR3 comprises 15 residues. The germline gives CDR1 MDHEN, CDR2 SYDVKM. Deletions cut 6 bases from V and 6 bases from J, with 18 bases between. The CDR3 sequence: CASSPPVGGSQPQHF. The CDR3 DNA follows: TGTGCCAGCAGCCCCCCGGTAGGGGGAAGTCAGCCCCAGCATTTT.

The chain links TRBV24-1 to TRBJ1-2; 7 nucleotides match TRBD1. V shed 4 bases, J shed 7 bases, and the junction held 5 bases outside the gene matches. CDR1 and CDR2 from the germline V gene are KGHDR and SFDVKD. This CDR3 has 13 residues. CDR3 loop: CATSDPGGIGYTF. DNA for the CDR3: TGTGCCACCAGTGACCCAGGGGGAATTGGCTACACCTTC.

The genes are TRBV21-1 and TRBJ2-7; whether TRBD2, the table's D call, matches the DNA was not checked. TRBV21-1 is termed a pseudogene. The CDR3 totals 11 residues. The CDR3 spells CASSPHGGEYF. DNA for the CDR3: TGTGCCAGCAGCCCTCACGGGGGGGAGTACTTC.

This sequence joins TRBV28 and TRBJ2-7; a possible D gene is TRBD2 (5 bases). Germline V CDR1 and CDR2: MDHEN, SYDVKM. V gave up 1 base and J gave up 7 bases, with 14 bases separating them. This CDR3 comprises 14 residues. The CDR3 coding sequence is TGTGCCAGCAGTTTATTGGCCTCCTCGGGGGAGCAGTACTTC. It specifies CASSLLASSGEQYF.

This clone was seen only once. The chain joins TRBV2 to TRBJ2-3, with TRBD2 matching over 9 bases. Trimming at V came to 4 bases and at J to 5 bases, leaving 7 bases not matched to a gene. The germline gives CDR1 SNHLY, CDR2 FYNNEI. The CDR3 covers 15 residues. The CDR3 reads CASSVNSGRQDTQYF. CDR3 bases: TGTGCCAGCAGTGTGAACAGCGGGAGGCAAGATACGCAGTATTTT.

The chain has TRBV2 and TRBJ1-1, with D hard to call. There are 13 residues in the CDR3. V was pared by 8 bases and J by 2 bases, with 12 bases between. CDR1 is SNHLY, CDR2 FYNNEI, per germline. The CDR3 reads CASESVINTEAFF. The CDR3 region has the DNA TGTGCCAGCGAATCGGTTATCAACACTGAAGCTTTCTTT. Supplemented by reference TRBV2 and TRBJ1-1, the full variable domain reads EPEVTQTPSHQVTQMGQEVILRCVPISNHLYFYWYRQILGQKVEFLVSFYNNEISEKSEIFDDQFSVERPDGSNFTLKIRSTKLEDSAMYFCASESVINTEAFFGQGTRLTVV.